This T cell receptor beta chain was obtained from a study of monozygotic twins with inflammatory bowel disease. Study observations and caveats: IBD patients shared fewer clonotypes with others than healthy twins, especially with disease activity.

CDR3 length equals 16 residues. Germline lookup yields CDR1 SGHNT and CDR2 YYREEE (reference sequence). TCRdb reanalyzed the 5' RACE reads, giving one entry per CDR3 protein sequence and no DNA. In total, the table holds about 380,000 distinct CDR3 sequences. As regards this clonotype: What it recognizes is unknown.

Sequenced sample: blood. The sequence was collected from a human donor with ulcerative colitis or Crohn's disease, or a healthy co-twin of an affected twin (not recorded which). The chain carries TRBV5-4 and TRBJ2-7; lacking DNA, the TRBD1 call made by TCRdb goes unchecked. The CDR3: CASSSPGGPTPYEQYF.